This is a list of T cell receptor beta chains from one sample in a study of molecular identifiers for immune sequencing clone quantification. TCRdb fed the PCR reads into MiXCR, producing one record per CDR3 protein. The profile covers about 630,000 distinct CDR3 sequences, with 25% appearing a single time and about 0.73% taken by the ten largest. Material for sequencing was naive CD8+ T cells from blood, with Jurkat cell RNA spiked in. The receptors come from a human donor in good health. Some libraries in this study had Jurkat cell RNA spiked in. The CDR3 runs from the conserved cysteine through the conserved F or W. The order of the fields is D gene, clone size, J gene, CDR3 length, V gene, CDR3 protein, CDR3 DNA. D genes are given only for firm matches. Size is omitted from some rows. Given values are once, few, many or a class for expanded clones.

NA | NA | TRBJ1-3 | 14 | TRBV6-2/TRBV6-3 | CASTPVGSGNTIYF | TGTGCCAGCACCCCAGTGGGCTCTGGAAACACCATATATTTT
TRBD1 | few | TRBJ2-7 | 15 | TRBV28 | CASSLGQGAVGEQYF | TGTGCCAGCAGCCTCGGGCAGGGGGCGGTTGGCGAGCAGTACTTC
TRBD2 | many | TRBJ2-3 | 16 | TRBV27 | CASSLRASGIPDTQYF | TGTGCCAGCAGTTTAAGGGCTAGCGGGATCCCAGATACGCAGTATTTT
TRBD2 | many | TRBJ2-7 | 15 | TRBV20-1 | CSASETGTITYEQYF | TGCAGTGCTAGCGAGACCGGGACTATAACCTACGAGCAGTACTTC
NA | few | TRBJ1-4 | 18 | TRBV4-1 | CASSQEGGTRAPNEKLFF | TGCGCCAGCAGCCAAGAGGGAGGGACCCGGGCCCCAAATGAAAAACTGTTTTTT
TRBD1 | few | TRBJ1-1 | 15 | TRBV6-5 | CASSASGTVNTEAFF | TGTGCCAGCAGTGCCTCCGGGACAGTGAACACTGAAGCTTTCTTT
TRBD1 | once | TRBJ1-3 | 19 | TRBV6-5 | CANSYSYPGTGGSGNTIYF | TGTGCCAACAGTTACTCCTATCCCGGGACAGGGGGTTCTGGAAACACCATATATTTT
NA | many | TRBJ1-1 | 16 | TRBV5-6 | CASSLEVYGPYTEAFF | TGTGCCAGCAGCTTGGAGGTATATGGACCATACACTGAAGCTTTCTTT
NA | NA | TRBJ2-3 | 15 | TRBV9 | CASSARGAPGDTQYF | TGTGCCAGCAGCGCCCGTGGCGCTCCAGGGGATACGCAGTATTTT
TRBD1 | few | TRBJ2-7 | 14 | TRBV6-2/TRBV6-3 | CASSYYRGSYEQYF | TGTGCCAGCAGTTACTACAGGGGGTCCTACGAGCAGTACTTC